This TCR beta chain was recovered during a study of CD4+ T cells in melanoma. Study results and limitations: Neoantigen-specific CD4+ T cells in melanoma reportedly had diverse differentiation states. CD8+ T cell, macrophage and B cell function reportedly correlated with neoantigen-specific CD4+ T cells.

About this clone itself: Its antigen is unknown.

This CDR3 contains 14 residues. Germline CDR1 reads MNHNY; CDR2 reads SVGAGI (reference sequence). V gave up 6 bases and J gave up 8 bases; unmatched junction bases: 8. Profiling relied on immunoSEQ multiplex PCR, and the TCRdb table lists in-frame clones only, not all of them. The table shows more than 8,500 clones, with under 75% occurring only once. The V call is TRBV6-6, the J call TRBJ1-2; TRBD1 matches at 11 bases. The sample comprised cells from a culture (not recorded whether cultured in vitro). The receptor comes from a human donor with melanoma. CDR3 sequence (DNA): TGTGCCAGCAGAGACCGGGACAGGGGGTTGGGCTACACCTTC. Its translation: CASRDRDRGLGYTF.